A selection of T cell receptor beta chains follows, all from one sample in a study of post-analysis software for immune sequencing data. TCRdb ran MiXCR on the PCR reads and lists one entry per CDR3 protein. The data contain fewer than 550,000 distinct CDR3 sequences, under 40% of them singletons. Sequencing was done on a sample of blood. The receptors were sampled from a girl aged 2-17 years with multiple sclerosis. Both conserved end residues are part of each CDR3. A D gene is named only where the DNA matches it firmly. Size values are once, few and many counts, or a class for expanded clones, and some rows have none.

D gene: -; clone size: -; J gene: TRBJ2-1; V gene: TRBV4-2; CDR3 DNA: TGTGCCAGCAGCCTACCCAGGGGAATAGGCAATGAGCAGTTCTTC; CDR3 protein: CASSLPRGIGNEQFF
D gene: TRBD1; clone size: few; J gene: TRBJ1-5; V gene: TRBV4-1; CDR3 DNA: TGCGCCAGCAGCCAAGGGGGACAGGGGGCGGGTCAGCCCCAGCATTTT; CDR3 protein: CASSQGGQGAGQPQHF
D gene: TRBD1; clone size: few; J gene: TRBJ1-2; V gene: TRBV29-1; CDR3 DNA: TGCAGCGTTGAGGGACAGGCCGGTGGCTACACCTTC; CDR3 protein: CSVEGQAGGYTF
D gene: -; clone size: once; J gene: TRBJ2-1; V gene: TRBV30; CDR3 DNA: TGTGCCTGGAGTCGGGTTTCGGGGTACATCGACAATGAGCAGTTCTTC; CDR3 protein: CAWSRVSGYIDNEQFF
D gene: -; clone size: -; J gene: TRBJ1-2; V gene: TRBV20-1; CDR3 DNA: TGTAGTGCTAGAGTAGACATCCCACCGGACGGCTACACCTTC; CDR3 protein: CSARVDIPPDGYTF
D gene: -; clone size: few; J gene: TRBJ1-2; V gene: TRBV24-1; CDR3 DNA: TGTGCCACCGAGGGGGACAACTATGGCTACACCTTC; CDR3 protein: CATEGDNYGYTF
D gene: TRBD2; clone size: -; J gene: TRBJ2-5; V gene: TRBV3-1; CDR3 DNA: TGTGCCAGCAGCCAAGATCTCCCGGGGGGGGAGACCCAGTACTTC; CDR3 protein: CASSQDLPGGETQYF
D gene: -; clone size: once; J gene: TRBJ2-5; V gene: TRBV7-3; CDR3 DNA: TGTGCCAGCAGCCTCGGAGGCGGGTCAGAGACCCAGTACTTC; CDR3 protein: CASSLGGGSETQYF
D gene: -; clone size: few; J gene: TRBJ2-3; V gene: TRBV7-3; CDR3 DNA: TGTGCCAGCAGCTTAGACGGACAGCTCACAGATACGCAGTATTTT; CDR3 protein: CASSLDGQLTDTQYF
D gene: -; clone size: -; J gene: TRBJ2-5; V gene: TRBV5-1; CDR3 DNA: TGCGCCAGCAGTTCGGGACCCACCGGAGAGACCCAGTACTTC; CDR3 protein: CASSSGPTGETQYF
D gene: TRBD2; clone size: -; J gene: TRBJ2-3; V gene: TRBV11-2; CDR3 DNA: TGTGCCAGCAGTAGGGCGGGGGGGCCCGCGAGCGATACGCAGTATTTT; CDR3 protein: CASSRAGGPASDTQYF
D gene: -; clone size: few; J gene: TRBJ2-7; V gene: TRBV12-3/TRBV12-4; CDR3 DNA: TGTGCCAGCAGTTTCGGGGGGCCGGGTTTTGAGCAGTACTTC; CDR3 protein: CASSFGGPGFEQYF
D gene: TRBD2; clone size: few; J gene: TRBJ2-1; V gene: TRBV5-5; CDR3 DNA: TGTGCCAGCAGCGCCAATAAGCGGGGGCCATACAATGAGCAGTTCTTC; CDR3 protein: CASSANKRGPYNEQFF
D gene: -; clone size: -; J gene: TRBJ1-1; V gene: TRBV15; CDR3 DNA: TGTGCCACCAGCAGAGAGGAGAGGGGGGAGGCTTTCTTT; CDR3 protein: CATSREERGEAFF
D gene: -; clone size: few; J gene: TRBJ2-2; V gene: TRBV12-3/TRBV12-4; CDR3 DNA: TGTGCCCACGAGGCGCTCAACACCGGGGAGCTGTTTTTT; CDR3 protein: CAHEALNTGELFF
D gene: TRBD2; clone size: -; J gene: TRBJ2-5; V gene: TRBV7-9; CDR3 DNA: TGTGCCAGCAGCTTAGTTGGCCCCGGACTAGCGGGGGAGACCCAGTACTTC; CDR3 protein: CASSLVGPGLAGETQYF
D gene: TRBD2; clone size: few; J gene: TRBJ2-7; V gene: TRBV7-9; CDR3 DNA: TGTGCCAGCAGCTTAGCCGCTAGCGGGGACCTCTACGAGCAGTACTTC; CDR3 protein: CASSLAASGDLYEQYF
D gene: -; clone size: -; J gene: TRBJ2-3; V gene: TRBV24-1; CDR3 DNA: TGTGCCACCAGAGGGGGGGATACGCAGTATTTT; CDR3 protein: CATRGGDTQYF
D gene: TRBD1; clone size: few; J gene: TRBJ2-6; V gene: TRBV19; CDR3 DNA: TGTGCCAGTAGTATTAGGGGACAGGTCATCTCTGGGGCCAACGTCCTGACTTTC; CDR3 protein: CASSIRGQVISGANVLTF
D gene: -; clone size: few; J gene: TRBJ1-2; V gene: TRBV4-1; CDR3 DNA: TGCGCCAGCAGCCAAGTCGGTCAGGAGCCCTATGGCTACACCTTC; CDR3 protein: CASSQVGQEPYGYTF
D gene: TRBD1; clone size: few; J gene: TRBJ2-5; V gene: TRBV7-2; CDR3 DNA: TGTGCCAGCAGCACAGACAGGGGAGGAGAGACCCAGTACTTC; CDR3 protein: CASSTDRGGETQYF
D gene: TRBD2; clone size: few; J gene: TRBJ2-3; V gene: TRBV7-6; CDR3 DNA: TGTGCCAGCAGCTTAGGGGAGAGCGGGGGGGGCACGCAGTATTTT; CDR3 protein: CASSLGESGGGTQYF